Following are 5 T cell receptor beta chains from one sample sequenced in a study of CD8+CD57+ T cells in acquired aplastic anemia (dated by TCRdb to 2017 to 2018). These reads were obtained on an Illumina HiSeq 2000. Genomic DNA served as template for TCR beta VDJ combination and CDR3 sequence profiling. In-frame beta chains were kept once TCRdb had trimmed the public reads at Q25 with fastp and called clones with MiXCR. Every CDR3 protein is listed once, alongside the most common genes and DNA of its rows. The sample table lists about 220,000 distinct CDR3 sequences, almost 35% of them with a count of one. The biggest ten clones account for 1.1% of the sample. The source material was sorted CD4+, CD8+, or CD8+CD57+ T cells (not recorded which) from PBMCs. Source of these receptors: a human donor in good health, serving as a control.

This clonotype was counted at least ten times. The chain couples TRBV2 to TRBJ2-7; TRBD1 agrees at 7 bases. This CDR3 comprises 16 residues. V was pared by 6 bases and J by 0 bases, with 11 bases of the junction left unmatched. Per the germline V gene, CDR1 is SNHLY and CDR2 is FYNNEI. The CDR3 DNA reads TGTGCCAGCAGCCCAAGACCGGGACAGATCTCCTACGAGCAGTACTTC. The encoded protein is CASSPRPGQISYEQYF.

Remarks on this clonotype: A much larger clone is a single base away; this may be a read error. The V gene is TRBV6-1, the J gene TRBJ1-6; D is possibly TRBD1 (6 bases). The CDR3 is made up of 15 amino acids. CDR1 and CDR2 from the germline V gene are MNHNS and SASEGT. The CDR3 DNA sequence: TGTGCCAGCCAATCTTCGAACAGGGATAATTCACCCTTCCACTTT. Translation gives CASQSSNRDNSPFHF.

DNA for the CDR3: TGTGCCTGGAGTTTGGGTAACTACGAGCAGTACTTC. This sequence encodes CAWSLGNYEQYF. V is TRBV25-1 and J is TRBJ2-7; no reliable D call. Deletions cut 11 bases from V and 3 bases from J, with 14 bases between. Germline values: CDR1 MGHDK, CDR2 SYGVNS. This CDR3 is built from 12 residues.

This chain links TRBV9 with TRBJ1-1; D is unresolved. CDR3 size: 15 residues. The germline CDR1 and CDR2 sequences are SGDLS and YYNGEE. The ends were cut back, 0 bases at V and 0 bases at J, with 9 bases in the middle. The CDR3 sequence is CASSVAGGMNTEAFF. The CDR3 DNA sequence: TGTGCCAGCAGCGTAGCAGGAGGGATGAACACTGAAGCTTTCTTT.

This sequence joins TRBV24-1 and TRBJ2-3, with 11 bases aligning to TRBD2. CDR1 is KGHDR and CDR2 is SFDVKD in the germline V gene. V shed 11 bases and J 0 bases; nucleotides not matched to a gene: 3. CDR3 length: 14 residues. The CDR3 loop is CAITSGSSTDTQYF. The CDR3 DNA is TGTGCCATTACTAGCGGGAGCAGCACAGATACGCAGTATTTT.